This TCR beta chain was identified in a study of blood T cell repertoires in COVID-19. The participants were between roughly 18 and 100 years old and came from roughly 24 US areas. Clinical history reported by participants formed the basis on which cohorts were assigned. Methods used by the authors: Nucleated cell number was recorded as an estimate derived from reference gene primer amplification. Using immunoSEQ multiplex PCR, the repertoire was profiled, and TCRdb retains in-frame clones only, with some absent. V and J calls and clone size come straight from that table; D and trimming were deduced from the DNA. The sample yields 250,000 or so clones, about nine tenths seen once. V lost 1 base and J 5 bases, leaving 9 bases between the germline ends. This CDR3 has 14 amino acids. From germline, CDR1 is SEHNR and CDR2 FQNEAQ (reference sequence).

The rearrangement uses TRBV7-9 and TRBJ1-5; TRBD1 is a possible D gene (6 bases). Sequences were obtained from PBMCs or T cells enriched from blood (not recorded which). The clonotype comes from a woman younger than 35 who had recovered from COVID-19. For the CDR3, the DNA is TGTGCCAGCAGCTTAGGGACAGAATATCAGCCCCAGCATTTT. Protein sequence: CASSLGTEYQPQHF.